This TCR beta chain was obtained from a study of cytomegalovirus exposure and HLA in healthy donors. Study-level points and caveats: In vitro work confirmed that a few CMV-associated chains recognize CMV antigens. The authors excluded some V segments, including TRBV6-2 and TRBV6-3, as indistinguishable. Solely CMV serostatus was available to characterize immune exposure.

This clone was found a few times. The target antigen is unknown. V gave up 0 bases and J gave up 2 bases; unmatched junction bases: 2. Germline-derived CDR1 and CDR2 are SNHLY and FYNNEI. The CDR3 consists of 15 residues. The PCR employed 60 Vbeta primers together with 13 Jbeta primers. Assay: immunoSEQ multiplex PCR; the TCRdb copy retains only in-frame clones and omits some. The profile shows around 250,000 clones, about 90% of them singletons. The source is a girl aged 2 to 9 in good health and CMV-seronegative. The source material was PBMCs. This chain joins TRBV2 and TRBJ2-3, with 7 bases aligning to TRBD1. The CDR3 sequence: CASSEAGTVTDTQYF. The CDR3 DNA is TGTGCCAGCAGTGAAGCGGGGACAGTCACAGATACGCAGTATTTT.